The 3 T cell receptor beta chains below were found in one sample sequenced in a study of shared clonotypes between healthy human individuals (dated by TCRdb to about 2020). Library preparation used the immunoSEQ multiplex PCR assay. The immuneACCESS repertoire file appears here via TCRdb, limited to in-frame rearrangements. These files lack a portion of the clones; in checked studies, under half of the deficit traces to unresolved V genes, and the cause of the others is not known. The sample table contains approximately 320,000 clones; only one count was recorded for approximately 74% of them. About 9.3% of the sample is taken by the ten largest. Sequenced material: memory CD4+ T cells sorted from blood. Interpreted using the paper, the cell subset or site label stands for: CD45RA-negative fraction. The receptors were gathered from a man under 40 in good health.

The V gene is TRBV2, the J gene TRBJ1-5, with D hard to call. Germline V gene sequence: CDR1 SNHLY, CDR2 FYNNEI. The V and J ends lost 4 bases and 4 bases respectively, with 14 bases between them. The CDR3 loop spans 15 amino acids. The CDR3, as DNA: TGTGCCAGCAGTGTCGGTGAGGGAAGAAATCAGCCCCAGCATTTT. Translating it yields CASSVGEGRNQPQHF. Combining the CDR3 with reference TRBV2 and TRBJ1-5 gives the whole variable domain EPEVTQTPSHQVTQMGQEVILRCVPISNHLYFYWYRQILGQKVEFLVSFYNNEISEKSEIFDDQFSVERPDGSNFTLKIRSTKLEDSAMYFCASSVGEGRNQPQHFGDGTRLSIL.

This clone was counted many times. J is TRBJ2-7 and V is TRBV10-3, with 9 nucleotides matching TRBD2. The CDR3 is 16 amino acids. With V trimmed by 2 bases and J by 1 base, 6 bases remained unmatched. Germline CDR1 ENHRY, CDR2 SYGVKD. The CDR3 coding sequence is TGTGCCATCAGTGAGACTAAGCGGGAGGCGTCCTACGAGCAGTACTTC. It translates to CAISETKREASYEQYF.

The chain couples TRBV11-3 to TRBJ2-5; D is perhaps TRBD2 (5 bases). V was clipped by 1 base and J by 2 bases, with 11 bases between them. CDR1 and CDR2 (germline): SGHNT, YENEEA. CDR3 length: 15 residues. In DNA form, the CDR3 reads TGTGCCAGCAGCTTAGGTGCGGGCGGGCAAGAGACCCAGTACTTC. It translates to CASSLGAGGQETQYF.